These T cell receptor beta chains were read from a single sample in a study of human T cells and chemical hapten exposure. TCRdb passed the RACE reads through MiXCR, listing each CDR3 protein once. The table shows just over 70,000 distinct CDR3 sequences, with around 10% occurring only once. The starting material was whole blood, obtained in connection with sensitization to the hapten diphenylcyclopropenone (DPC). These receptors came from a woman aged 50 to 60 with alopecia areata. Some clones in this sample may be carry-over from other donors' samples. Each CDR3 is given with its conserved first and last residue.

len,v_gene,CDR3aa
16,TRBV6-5,CASSSTSVYVGNEQFF
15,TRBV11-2,CASSLIYRSYNEQFF
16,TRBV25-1,CASSDKKTGGLTEAFF
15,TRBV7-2,CASSAARGGTGELFF
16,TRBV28,CASSPTGTSGANVLTF
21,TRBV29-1,CSVPNPPGLAGPSRGQETQYF
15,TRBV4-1,CASSQAGTVTGELFF
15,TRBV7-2,CASSPQGMGNQPQHF
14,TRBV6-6,CASNGGPSEDEQYF
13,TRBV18,CASSPGLQETQYF
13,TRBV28,CASSFQAHYGYTF
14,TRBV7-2,CASSLEDRAGEQYF
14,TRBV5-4,CASTTGALQETQYF
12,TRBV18,CASSPRGYEQYF
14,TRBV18,CASSPDSINYGYTF
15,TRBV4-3,CASSQDSGTYNEQFF
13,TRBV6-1,CASSEGGGAPQHF
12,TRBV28,CASKEGLTEAFF
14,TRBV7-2,CASSSTDFTGEQFF
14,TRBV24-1,CATSDPTSGDTQYF
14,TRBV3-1,CASSPLGFDYGYTF
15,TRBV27,CASSSLGQADQPQHF
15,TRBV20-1,CSARVPDVGNQPQHF
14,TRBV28,CASKRGWSNEKLFF